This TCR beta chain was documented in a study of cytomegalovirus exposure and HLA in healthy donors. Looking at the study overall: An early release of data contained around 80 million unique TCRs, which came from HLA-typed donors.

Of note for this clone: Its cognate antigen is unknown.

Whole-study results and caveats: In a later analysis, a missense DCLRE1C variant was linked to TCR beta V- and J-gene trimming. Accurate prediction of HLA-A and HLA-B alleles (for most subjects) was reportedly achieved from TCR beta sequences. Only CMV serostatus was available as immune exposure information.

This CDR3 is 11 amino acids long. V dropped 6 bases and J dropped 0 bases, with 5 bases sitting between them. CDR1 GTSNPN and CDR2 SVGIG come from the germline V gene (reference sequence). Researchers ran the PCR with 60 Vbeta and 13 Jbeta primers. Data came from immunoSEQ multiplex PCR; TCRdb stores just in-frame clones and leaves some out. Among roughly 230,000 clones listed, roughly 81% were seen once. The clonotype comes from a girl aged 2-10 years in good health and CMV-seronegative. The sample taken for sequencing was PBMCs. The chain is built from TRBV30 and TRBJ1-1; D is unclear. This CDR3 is CACPVNTEAFF. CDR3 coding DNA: TGTGCCTGTCCGGTGAACACTGAAGCTTTCTTT. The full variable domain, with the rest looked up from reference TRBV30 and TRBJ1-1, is SQTIHQWPATLVQPVGSPLSLECTVEGTSNPNLYWYRQAAGRGLQLLFYSVGIGQISSEVPQNLSASRPQDRQFILSSKKLLLSDSGFYLCACPVNTEAFFGQGTRLTVV.